Below are 6 T cell receptor beta chains sequenced from a single sample in a study of shared clonotypes between healthy human individuals. The table came from immunoSEQ multiplex PCR; TCRdb's copy has only in-frame clones and leaves some out. This sample has approximately 2.1 million clones, with more than 80% found just once. The source material was naive CD4+ T cells from PBMCs. Subset denoted: CD45RA+ positively selected. These receptors were collected from a young man in good health. Some clones in this sample may be carry-over from other donors' samples.

This chain connects TRBV30 to TRBJ2-7, with D hard to call. This CDR3 region has 12 residues. With 1 base removed from V and 4 bases from J, the gap between germline ends came to 8 bases. The germline gives CDR1 GTSNPN, CDR2 SVGIG (reference sequence). CDR3 bases: TGTGCCTGGAGTGGGCAGCTATACGAGCAGTACTTC. Translating gives CAWSGQLYEQYF.

This chain connects TRBV5-1 to TRBJ2-4; tentatively, D is TRBD2 (5 bases). Trimming pared 4 bases from V and 5 bases from J, leaving 10 bases between. The length of the CDR3 is 13 residues. Germline V gene sequence: CDR1 SGHRS, CDR2 YFSETQ. Written as DNA, the CDR3 is TGCGCCAGCAGCCGACAAGCGGAAAACATTCAGTACTTC. Translation gives CASSRQAENIQYF.

This clone was seen once. The rearrangement links TRBV15 to TRBJ1-1; the D is unclear. Germline V CDR1 and CDR2: LNHNV, YYDKDF (reference sequence). V was shortened by 0 bases and J by 1 base, with 12 bases between the two germline ends. CDR3 length: 16 residues. The CDR3 DNA reads TGTGCCACCAGCAGAGATCAGGACGAAGAGAACACTGAAGCTTTCTTT. Encoded protein: CATSRDQDEENTEAFF. Variable domain in full (rest from reference TRBV15 and TRBJ1-1): DAMVIQNPRYQVTQFGKPVTLSCSQTLNHNVMYWYQQKSSQAPKLLFHYYDKDFNNEADTPDNFQSRRPNTSFCFLDIRSPGLGDTAMYLCATSRDQDEENTEAFFGQGTRLTVV.

This chain links TRBV7-9 with TRBJ2-5; the match to TRBD2 covers 9 bases. This CDR3 comprises 17 residues. The trim removed 1 base at V and 5 bases at J, leaving 11 bases unmatched. The germline CDR1 and CDR2 sequences are SEHNR and FQNEAQ (reference sequence). As DNA, the CDR3 is TGTGCCAGCAGCTTAGAAGGAGGCGGGAGGGTATGGGAGACCCAGTACTTC. Encoded protein: CASSLEGGGRVWETQYF.

A single count supports this clone. This chain joins TRBV4-1 and TRBJ1-3; TRBD1 matches at 10 bases. Germline CDR1 MGHRA, CDR2 YSYEKL. The CDR3 loop spans 17 amino acids. V was clipped by 2 bases and J by 0 bases; unmatched bases: 4. The CDR3 loop is CASSQSRTGGSGNTIYF. The CDR3 bases are TGCGCCAGCAGCCAATCACGGACAGGGGGCTCTGGAAACACCATATATTTT.

This rearrangement joins TRBV2 to TRBJ2-5; D is undetermined. Germline V gives CDR1 SNHLY, CDR2 FYNNEI. The CDR3 runs to 12 residues. V lost 1 base, J lost 6 bases, and 6 bases lay in between. For the CDR3, the DNA is TGTGCCAGCAGTGAAGTCACTAAGACCCAGTACTTC. Translation gives CASSEVTKTQYF.